One sample yielded the 20 T cell receptor beta chains listed below, sequenced in a study of OX40 agonist ivuxolimab in advanced cancers. Produced via immunoSEQ multiplex PCR; TCRdb's table is partial and in-frame only. The sample holds approximately 46,000 clones, around 77% seen once. Here the sequenced sample was CD4+ or CD8+ T cells sorted from blood, taken in a trial of the OX40 agonist ivuxolimab. Receptors were obtained from an adult with an advanced solid tumor such as melanoma, head and neck, liver or kidney cancer.

This clone turned up a few times. The V gene is TRBV5-1, the J gene TRBJ2-5; 7 positions agree with TRBD2. The CDR3 is 15 amino acids. Germline CDR1 SGHRS, CDR2 YFSETQ. V lost 5 bases and J lost 4; bases outside the gene matches: 11. Written as DNA, the CDR3 is TGCGCCAGCAGTCTTATCCGCGGGAGTCGAGAGACCCAGTACTTC. Translation: CASSLIRGSRETQYF.

Details on this clone: Other DNA sequences in this sample translate to the same CDR3. The chain couples TRBV5-1 to TRBJ2-3; tentative D call: TRBD2 (6 bases). The CDR3 contains 15 residues. Germline CDR1 reads SGHRS; CDR2 reads YFSETQ. Trimming left V 0 bases short and J 6 bases short, with 14 bases between. The CDR3 loop reads CASSLAGDHPDTQYF. The CDR3 DNA sequence: TGCGCCAGCAGCTTGGCGGGGGACCATCCGGATACGCAGTATTTT.

The rearrangement uses TRBV21-1 and TRBJ2-7. TRBV21-1 is flagged as a pseudogene. The CDR3 runs to 15 residues. The CDR3 reads CASSKGCRSSYEQYF. CDR3 DNA: TGTGCCAGCAGCAAAGGATGCAGGAGCTCCTACGAGCAGTACTTC.

The chain recombines TRBV6-1 with TRBJ2-5, with D tentatively TRBD1 or TRBD2 (5 bases each). CDR1 MNHNS and CDR2 SASEGT come from the germline V gene. The CDR3 is 14 residues long. V lost 2 bases and J lost 1, with 8 bases in between. The CDR3 nucleotides read TGTGCCAGCAGTGAATTCGGGACCCAAGAGACCCAGTACTTC. This gives the protein CASSEFGTQETQYF.

In its sample, this clone was seen a few times. The chain combines TRBV6-1 with TRBJ2-7; TRBD1 matches 9 bases. CDR3 size: 15 residues. V dropped 7 bases and J dropped 2; count of bases not matched to a gene: 9. From germline, CDR1 is MNHNS and CDR2 SASEGT. The DNA of the CDR3 is TGTGCCAGCACCCTATTTACAGGGGGCACCTACGAGCAGTACTTC. Translating it yields CASTLFTGGTYEQYF.

V is TRBV6-6 and J is TRBJ1-6; 7 positions match TRBD1. J gave up 8 bases and V 4 bases, and 2 bases lay outside the gene matches. This CDR3 has 13 residues. Germline V lookup: CDR1 MNHNY, CDR2 SVGAGI (reference sequence). The CDR3 region has the DNA TGTGCCAGCAGTTTTGGGACAGATTCACCCCTCCACTTT. The encoded protein is CASSFGTDSPLHF.

V is TRBV18 and J is TRBJ2-7; TRBD2 matches at 7 bases. Trimming at V came to 2 bases and at J to 3 bases, leaving 1 base not matched to a gene. Germline V gene lookup returns CDR1 KGHSH and CDR2 LQKENI. The CDR3 length is 13 residues. In DNA form, the CDR3 reads TGTGCCAGCTCACCAGGCGGGAGCTACGAGCAGTACTTC. It is translated as CASSPGGSYEQYF.

The V call is TRBV19, the J call TRBJ2-1; D is uncertain. The V end was cut by 2 bases, the J end by 9 bases, with 8 bases between. Germline V gene data show CDR1 as LNHDA and CDR2 as SQIVND (reference sequence). CDR3 length: 12 amino acids. CDR3 DNA sequence: TGTGCCAGTAGTATATTGGATACTGAGCAGTTCTTC. Protein: CASSILDTEQFF.

The chain combines TRBV11-2 with TRBJ2-7, with TRBD2 identical over 8 bases. The V and J ends lost 1 base and 5 bases, in that order; junction bases with no gene match: 10. Germline V CDR1 and CDR2: SGHAT, FQNNGV. CDR3 length: 16 amino acids. The CDR3 DNA reads as TGTGCCAGCAGCTTAGGGGGTAGCGGGACCGGGGACGAGCAGTACTTC. This gives the protein CASSLGGSGTGDEQYF.

This chain uses TRBV7-2 with TRBJ1-2; 10 positions agree with TRBD1. Germline trimming cut 3 bases from V and 7 bases from J; bases unmatched to any gene: 11. This CDR3 has 16 amino acids. Germline CDR1 reads SGHTA; CDR2 reads FQGNSA. The CDR3: CASSLEGQGLSGGYTF. In DNA, the CDR3 is TGTGCCAGCAGCTTGGAGGGACAGGGGTTATCGGGTGGCTACACCTTC.

The chain couples TRBV27 to TRBJ1-1; tentative D call: TRBD1 (6 bases). CDR1 and CDR2 from the germline V gene are MNHEY and SMNVEV (reference sequence). The V end lost 6 bases, the J end lost 1 base, and 21 bases lay between the germline ends. There are 17 residues in the CDR3. CDR3 region: CASSHGAGGRGNTEAFF. DNA for the CDR3: TGTGCCAGCAGCCACGGGGCCGGGGGGCGAGGGAACACTGAAGCTTTCTTT.

V is TRBV6-5 and J is TRBJ2-2; TRBD1 or TRBD2 may be the D gene (5 bases each). The CDR3 sequence is 15 residues long. Trimming removed 2 bases at V and 2 bases at J, with 9 bases between. Germline CDR1 and CDR2: MNHEY and SVGAGI. The CDR3 protein is CASSYNGANTGELFF. The DNA of the CDR3 is TGTGCCAGCAGTTACAACGGGGCTAACACCGGGGAGCTGTTTTTT.

This CDR3 is CASSLTRSPYEQYF. The CDR3 DNA sequence: TGTGCCAGCAGTTTAACCAGATCGCCCTACGAGCAGTACTTC. The chain has TRBV28 and TRBJ2-7; the D is unclear. The CDR3 is 14 residues long. Germline CDR1 reads MDHEN; CDR2 reads SYDVKM. V gave up 2 bases and J gave up 2 bases, with 10 bases separating them.

The gene calls are TRBV9 and TRBJ1-3; no firm D call. V lost 3 bases to trimming and J lost 0 bases, with 16 bases between them. In germline, CDR1 is SGDLS, CDR2 YYNGEE. The CDR3 length is 17 residues. CDR3 residues: CASSGATGFLSGNTIYF. The CDR3 nucleotides read TGTGCCAGCAGCGGCGCCACGGGGTTCCTCTCTGGAAACACCATATATTTT.

V usage is TRBV11-2 and J usage is TRBJ1-1, with D perhaps TRBD1 (6 bases). Trimming removed 4 bases from V and 6 bases from J, with 18 bases in between. Germline V gene data show CDR1 as SGHAT and CDR2 as FQNNGV. The CDR3 totals 15 residues. CDR3 DNA: TGTGCCAGCAGCTCAGACAGGCTGGGGGGGGCTGAAGCTTTCTTT. Amino acids: CASSSDRLGGAEAFF.

This clone was seen just once. The chain joins TRBV5-1 to TRBJ1-2; 7 bases fit TRBD1. CDR1 is SGHRS and CDR2 is YFSETQ in the germline V gene. The CDR3 extends over 14 amino acids. V was pared by 0 bases and J by 1 base, with 0 bases of the junction left unmatched. CDR3 coding DNA: TGCGCCAGCAGCTTGGGACAGGGTAACTATGGCTACACCTTC. It is translated as CASSLGQGNYGYTF.

The genes are TRBV4-1 and TRBJ2-2, with 7 bases that match TRBD2. Per the germline V gene, CDR1 is MGHRA and CDR2 is YSYEKL. Germline trimming cut 1 base from V and 3 bases from J; bases unmatched to any gene: 8. The CDR3 is 17 amino acids. The CDR3, as DNA: TGCGCCAGCAGCCAAGTTCAGAGGACTAGACACACCGGGGAGCTGTTTTTT. Translating gives CASSQVQRTRHTGELFF.

In its sample, this clone is medium-sized (0.01 to 0.1%). The V gene is TRBV6-5, the J gene TRBJ1-1, with TRBD1 as a possible D gene (6 bases). Between the trimmed V and J ends, which lost 5 bases and 6 bases, there was a span of 13 bases. The CDR3 contains 13 residues. Germline V gene data show CDR1 as MNHEY and CDR2 as SVGAGI. CDR3 DNA: TGTGCCAGCAGTCGTACAGGGTTCTCTGAAGCTTTCTTT. As protein: CASSRTGFSEAFF.

This rearrangement joins TRBV6-5 to TRBJ1-1, with D unclear. V gave up 5 bases and J gave up 5 bases, with 9 bases separating them. CDR3 length equals 12 residues. From germline, CDR1 is MNHEY and CDR2 SVGAGI. The CDR3 reads CASSEVGTEAFF. The DNA of the CDR3 is TGTGCCAGCAGTGAAGTCGGGACTGAAGCTTTCTTT.

V usage is TRBV5-4 and J usage is TRBJ1-3; D is perhaps TRBD1 (5 bases). This CDR3 has 16 residues. Germline V CDR1 and CDR2: SGHNT, YYREEE (reference sequence). V gave up 5 bases and J gave up 0 bases, with 15 bases separating them. DNA of the CDR3: TGTGCCAGCAGTAGGGGACTTTTTGGCTCTGGAAACACCATATATTTT. Translation: CASSRGLFGSGNTIYF.